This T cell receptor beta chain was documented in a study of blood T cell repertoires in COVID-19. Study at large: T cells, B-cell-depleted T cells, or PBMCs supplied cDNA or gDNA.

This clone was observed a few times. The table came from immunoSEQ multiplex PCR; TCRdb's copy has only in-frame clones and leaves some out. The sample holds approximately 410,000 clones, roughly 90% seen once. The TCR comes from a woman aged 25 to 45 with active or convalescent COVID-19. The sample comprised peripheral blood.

The CDR3 DNA reads TGTGCCAGCAGTGACAGCGGGGACCCTTACAATGAGCAGTTCTTC. Its protein is CASSDSGDPYNEQFF. The V call is TRBV6-4, the J call TRBJ2-1; 7 bases map to TRBD2. The V gene end was trimmed by 2 bases and the J gene end by 4 bases; junction bases not matched to a gene: 5. The CDR3 spans 15 residues. Germline V CDR1 and CDR2: MRHNA, SNTAGT.